This T cell receptor (beta chain) was captured by sequencing in a study of shared clonotypes between healthy human individuals. Terminally differentiated effector memory CD45RA+ cells were excluded by CCR7 positive selection of CD45RO-negative cells. Assay: immunoSEQ multiplex PCR; the TCRdb copy retains only in-frame clones and omits some. The sample lists approximately 2,000,000 clones, just over 90% seen once, with more than 1.5% in the top ten. CDR1 and CDR2 from the germline V gene are KGHSH and LQKENI. V lost 2 bases and J 5 bases, leaving 16 bases between the germline ends. The CDR3 loop spans 15 amino acids.

Sequenced: naive CD8+ T cells from PBMCs. The rearrangement joins TRBV18 to TRBJ2-7, with D perhaps matching TRBD1 or TRBD2 (6 bases each). The sequence derives from a man aged 18 to 29 in good health. Some clones in this sample may be carry-over from other donors' samples. CDR3 DNA sequence: TGTGCCAGCTCACCAGTCTCCAGGGGCGGGGACGAGCAGTACTTC. This gives the protein CASSPVSRGGDEQYF.